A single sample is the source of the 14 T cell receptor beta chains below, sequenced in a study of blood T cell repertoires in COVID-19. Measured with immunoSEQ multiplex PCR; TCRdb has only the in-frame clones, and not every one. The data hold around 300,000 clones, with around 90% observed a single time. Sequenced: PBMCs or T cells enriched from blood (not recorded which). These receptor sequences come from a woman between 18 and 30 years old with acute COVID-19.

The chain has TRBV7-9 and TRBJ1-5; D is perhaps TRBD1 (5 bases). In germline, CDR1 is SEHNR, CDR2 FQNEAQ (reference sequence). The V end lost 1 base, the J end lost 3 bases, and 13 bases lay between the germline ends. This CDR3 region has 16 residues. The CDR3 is CASSLGTPIPNQPQHF. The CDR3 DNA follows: TGTGCCAGCAGCTTAGGGACACCTATTCCCAATCAGCCCCAGCATTTT. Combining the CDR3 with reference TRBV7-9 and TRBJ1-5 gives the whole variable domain DTGVSQNPRHKITKRGQNVTFRCDPISEHNRLYWYRQTLGQGPEFLTYFQNEAQLEKSRLLSDRFSAERPKGSFSTLEIQRTEQGDSAMYLCASSLGTPIPNQPQHFGDGTRLSIL.

CDR3: CASSPTGVYSSGYTF. The CDR3 DNA reads TGTGCCAGCAGCCCCACAGGGGTGTATTCTAGCGGCTACACCTTC. The rearrangement joins TRBV7-9 to TRBJ1-2, with 7 bases matching TRBD1. The CDR3 totals 15 residues. The V gene's germline CDR1 is SEHNR and CDR2 FQNEAQ (reference sequence). V shed 5 bases and J 8 bases; nucleotides not matched to a gene: 14.

The CDR3 coding sequence is TGTGCCAGCAGTGAAGGACAGGGCGCCTACGAGCAGTACTTC. This sequence encodes CASSEGQGAYEQYF. The chain links TRBV6-1 to TRBJ2-7; TRBD1 agrees at 7 bases. Trimming cost V 1 base and J 2 bases; bases outside gene matches: 2. The CDR3 is 14 residues long. CDR1 MNHNS and CDR2 SASEGT come from the germline V gene.

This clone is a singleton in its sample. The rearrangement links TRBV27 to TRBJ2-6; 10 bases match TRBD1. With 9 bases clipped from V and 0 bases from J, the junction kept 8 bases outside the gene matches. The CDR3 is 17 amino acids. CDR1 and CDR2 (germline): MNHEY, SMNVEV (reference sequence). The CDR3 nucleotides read TGTGCCAGTTGTTCAGGACAGGGGGTCTCTGGGGCCAACGTCCTGACTTTC. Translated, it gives CASCSGQGVSGANVLTF.

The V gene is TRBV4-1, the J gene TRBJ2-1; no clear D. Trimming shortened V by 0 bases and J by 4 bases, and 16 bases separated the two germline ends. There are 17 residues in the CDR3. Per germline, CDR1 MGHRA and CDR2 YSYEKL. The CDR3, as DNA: TGCGCCAGCAGCCAAGATCCCCAGAGGTCGACGTACAATGAGCAGTTCTTC. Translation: CASSQDPQRSTYNEQFF.

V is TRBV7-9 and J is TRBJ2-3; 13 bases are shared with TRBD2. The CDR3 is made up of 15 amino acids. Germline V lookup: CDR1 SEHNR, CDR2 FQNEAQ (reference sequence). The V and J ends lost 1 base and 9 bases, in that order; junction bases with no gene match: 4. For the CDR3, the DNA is TGTGCCAGCAGCTTAGGCTCACTAGCGGGAGGGACGCAGTATTTT. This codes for CASSLGSLAGGTQYF. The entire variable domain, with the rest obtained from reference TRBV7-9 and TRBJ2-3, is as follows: DTGVSQNPRHKITKRGQNVTFRCDPISEHNRLYWYRQTLGQGPEFLTYFQNEAQLEKSRLLSDRFSAERPKGSFSTLEIQRTEQGDSAMYLCASSLGSLAGGTQYFGPGTRLTVL.

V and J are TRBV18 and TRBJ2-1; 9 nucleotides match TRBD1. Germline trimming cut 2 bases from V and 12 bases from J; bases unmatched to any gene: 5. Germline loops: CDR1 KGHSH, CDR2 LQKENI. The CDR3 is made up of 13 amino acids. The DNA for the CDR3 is TGTGCCAGCTCACCAGAGGACAGGGGAAGGCAGTTCTTC. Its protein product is CASSPEDRGRQFF.

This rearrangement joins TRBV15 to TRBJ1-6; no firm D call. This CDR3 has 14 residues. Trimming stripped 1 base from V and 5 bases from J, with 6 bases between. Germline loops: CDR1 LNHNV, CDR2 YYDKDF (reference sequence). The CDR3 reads CATSRGLNNSPLHF. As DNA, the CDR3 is TGTGCCACCAGCAGAGGGCTCAATAATTCACCCCTCCACTTT.

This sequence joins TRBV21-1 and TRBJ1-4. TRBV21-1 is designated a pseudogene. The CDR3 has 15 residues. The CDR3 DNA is TGTGCCAGCAGCCTGGCGGGGGTCACTAATGAAAAACTGTTTTTT. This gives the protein CASSLAGVTNEKLFF.

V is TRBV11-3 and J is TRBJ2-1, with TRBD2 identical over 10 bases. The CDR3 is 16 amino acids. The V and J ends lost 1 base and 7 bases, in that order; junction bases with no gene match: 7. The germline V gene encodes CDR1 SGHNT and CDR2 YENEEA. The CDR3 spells CASSLVSSGRANEQFF. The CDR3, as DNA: TGTGCCAGCAGCTTAGTGTCCAGCGGGAGGGCAAATGAGCAGTTCTTC.

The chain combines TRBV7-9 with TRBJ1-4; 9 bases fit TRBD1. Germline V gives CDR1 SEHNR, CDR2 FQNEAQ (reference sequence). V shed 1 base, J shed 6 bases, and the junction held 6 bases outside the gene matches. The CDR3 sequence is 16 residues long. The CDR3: CASSLEGTGSHEKLFF. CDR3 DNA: TGTGCCAGCAGCTTAGAGGGGACAGGGTCACATGAAAAACTGTTTTTT. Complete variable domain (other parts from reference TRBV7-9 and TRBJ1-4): DTGVSQNPRHKITKRGQNVTFRCDPISEHNRLYWYRQTLGQGPEFLTYFQNEAQLEKSRLLSDRFSAERPKGSFSTLEIQRTEQGDSAMYLCASSLEGTGSHEKLFFGSGTQLSVL.

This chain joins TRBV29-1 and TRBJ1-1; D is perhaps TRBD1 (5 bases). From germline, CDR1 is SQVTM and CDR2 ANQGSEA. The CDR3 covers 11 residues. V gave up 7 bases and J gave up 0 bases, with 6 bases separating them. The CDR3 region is CSGQLNTEAFF. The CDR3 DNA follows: TGCAGCGGACAGCTGAACACTGAAGCTTTCTTT.

The CDR3 DNA reads as TGTGCCAGCAGTTTCGGGGGGTCACCCCTCCACTTT. Translating gives CASSFGGSPLHF. V usage is TRBV28 and J usage is TRBJ1-6, with D maybe TRBD1 (5 bases). This CDR3 has 12 residues. Per the germline V gene, CDR1 is MDHEN and CDR2 is SYDVKM. V was cut by 3 bases and J by 10 bases, with 7 bases left in between.

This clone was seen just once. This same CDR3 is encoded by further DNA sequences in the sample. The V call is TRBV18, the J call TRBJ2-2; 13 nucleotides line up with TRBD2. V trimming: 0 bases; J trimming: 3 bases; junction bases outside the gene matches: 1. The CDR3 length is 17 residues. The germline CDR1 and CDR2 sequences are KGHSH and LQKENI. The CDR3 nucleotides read TGTGCCAGCTCACCACCGACTAGCGGGAGGCACACCGGGGAGCTGTTTTTT. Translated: CASSPPTSGRHTGELFF.